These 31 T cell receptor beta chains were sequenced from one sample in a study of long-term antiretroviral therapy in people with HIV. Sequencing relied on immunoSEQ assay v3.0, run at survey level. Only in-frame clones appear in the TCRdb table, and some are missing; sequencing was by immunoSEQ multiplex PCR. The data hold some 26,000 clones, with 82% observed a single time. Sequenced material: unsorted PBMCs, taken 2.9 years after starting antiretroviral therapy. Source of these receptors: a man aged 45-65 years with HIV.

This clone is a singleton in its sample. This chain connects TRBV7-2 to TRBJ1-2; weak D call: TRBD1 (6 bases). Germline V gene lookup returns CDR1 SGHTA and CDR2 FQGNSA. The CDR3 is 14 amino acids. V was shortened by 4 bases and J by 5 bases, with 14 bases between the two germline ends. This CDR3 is CASSSMDSRYGYTF. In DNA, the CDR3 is TGTGCCAGCAGCTCCATGGACAGTCGTTATGGCTACACCTTC.

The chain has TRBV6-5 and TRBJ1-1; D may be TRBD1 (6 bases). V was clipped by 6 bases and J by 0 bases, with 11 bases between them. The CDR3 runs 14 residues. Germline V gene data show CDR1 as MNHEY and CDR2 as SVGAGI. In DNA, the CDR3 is TGTGCCAGCAGCTCAGGGGAGGTGAACACTGAAGCTTTCTTT. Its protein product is CASSSGEVNTEAFF.

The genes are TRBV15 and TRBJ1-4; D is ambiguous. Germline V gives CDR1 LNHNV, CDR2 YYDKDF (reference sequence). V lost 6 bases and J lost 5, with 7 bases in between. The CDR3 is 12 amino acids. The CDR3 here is CATSQQNEKLFF. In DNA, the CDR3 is TGTGCCACCAGTCAACAGAATGAAAAACTGTTTTTT.

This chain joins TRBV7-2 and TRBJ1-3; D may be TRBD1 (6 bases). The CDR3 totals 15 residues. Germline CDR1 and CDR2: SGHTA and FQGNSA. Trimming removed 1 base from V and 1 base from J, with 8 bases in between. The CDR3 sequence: CASSLGGASGNTIYF. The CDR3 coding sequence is TGTGCCAGCAGCTTAGGGGGGGCTTCTGGAAACACCATATATTTT. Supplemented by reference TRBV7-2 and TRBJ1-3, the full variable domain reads GAGVSQSPSNKVTEKGKDVELRCDPISGHTALYWYRQSLGQGLEFLIYFQGNSAPDKSGLPSDRFSAERTGGSVSTLTIQRTQQEDSAVYLCASSLGGASGNTIYFGEGSWLTVV.

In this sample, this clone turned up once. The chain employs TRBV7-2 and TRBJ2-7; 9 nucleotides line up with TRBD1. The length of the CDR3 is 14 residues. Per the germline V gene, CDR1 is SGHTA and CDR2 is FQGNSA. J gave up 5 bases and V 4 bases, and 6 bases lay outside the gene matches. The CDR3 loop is CASSSGTGTNEQYF. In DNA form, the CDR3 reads TGTGCCAGCAGCTCCGGGACAGGGACCAACGAGCAGTACTTC.

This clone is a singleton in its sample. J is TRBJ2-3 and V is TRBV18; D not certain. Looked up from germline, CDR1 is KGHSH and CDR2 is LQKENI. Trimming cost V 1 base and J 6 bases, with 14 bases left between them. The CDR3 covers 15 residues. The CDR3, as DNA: TGTGCCAGCTCACCACTGGGCGGCCCCACCGATACGCAGTATTTT. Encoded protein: CASSPLGGPTDTQYF. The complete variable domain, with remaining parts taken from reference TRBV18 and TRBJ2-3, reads NAGVMQNPRHLVRRRGQEARLRCSPMKGHSHVYWYRQLPEEGLKFMVYLQKENIIDESGMPKERFSAEFPKEGPSILRIQQVVRGDSAAYFCASSPLGGPTDTQYFGPGTRLTVL.

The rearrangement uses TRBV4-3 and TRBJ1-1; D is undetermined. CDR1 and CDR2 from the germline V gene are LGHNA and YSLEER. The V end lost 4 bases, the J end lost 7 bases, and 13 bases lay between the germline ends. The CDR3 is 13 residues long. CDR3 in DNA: TGCGCCAGCAGCCCCACACTCTACGTTGAAGCTTTCTTT. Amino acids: CASSPTLYVEAFF.

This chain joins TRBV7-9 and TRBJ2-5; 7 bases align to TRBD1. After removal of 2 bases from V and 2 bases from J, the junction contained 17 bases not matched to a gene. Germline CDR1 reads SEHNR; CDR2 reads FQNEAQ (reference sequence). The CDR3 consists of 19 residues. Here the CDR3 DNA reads TGTGCCAGCAGCTTAAGAGGGGGCCTGAGCGTAGGTGGGCAAGAGACCCAGTACTTC. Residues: CASSLRGGLSVGGQETQYF.

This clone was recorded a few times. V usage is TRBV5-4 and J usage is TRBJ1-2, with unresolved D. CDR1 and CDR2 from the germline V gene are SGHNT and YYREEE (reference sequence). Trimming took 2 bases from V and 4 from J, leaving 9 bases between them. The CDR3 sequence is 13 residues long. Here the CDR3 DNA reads TGTGCCAGCAGCTTCGGAAGGGCCTATGGCTACACCTTC. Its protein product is CASSFGRAYGYTF.

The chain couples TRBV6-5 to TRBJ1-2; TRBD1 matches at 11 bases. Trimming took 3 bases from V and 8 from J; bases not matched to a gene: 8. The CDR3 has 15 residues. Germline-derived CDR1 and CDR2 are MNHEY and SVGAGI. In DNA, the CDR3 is TGTGCCAGCAGTTATTCCGGGACAGGGGGAAACGGCTACACCTTC. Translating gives CASSYSGTGGNGYTF.

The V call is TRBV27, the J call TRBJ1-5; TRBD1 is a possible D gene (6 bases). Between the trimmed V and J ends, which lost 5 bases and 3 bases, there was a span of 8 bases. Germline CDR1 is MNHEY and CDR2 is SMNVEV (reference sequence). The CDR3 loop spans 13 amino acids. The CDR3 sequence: CASSGQNNQPQHF. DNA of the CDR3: TGTGCCAGCAGTGGACAGAACAATCAGCCCCAGCATTTT.

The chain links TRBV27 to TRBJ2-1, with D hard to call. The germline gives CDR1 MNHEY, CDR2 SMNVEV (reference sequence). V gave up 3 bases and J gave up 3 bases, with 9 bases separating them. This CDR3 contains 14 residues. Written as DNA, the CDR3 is TGTGCCAGCAGTTTCGCAGGTCACTACAATGAGCAGTTCTTC. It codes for CASSFAGHYNEQFF.

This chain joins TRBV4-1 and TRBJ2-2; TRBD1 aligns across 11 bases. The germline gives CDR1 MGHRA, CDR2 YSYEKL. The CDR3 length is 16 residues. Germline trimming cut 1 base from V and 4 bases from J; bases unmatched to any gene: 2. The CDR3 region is CASSQGGTGGTGELFF. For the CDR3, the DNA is TGCGCCAGCAGCCAAGGGGGGACAGGGGGCACCGGGGAGCTGTTTTTT.

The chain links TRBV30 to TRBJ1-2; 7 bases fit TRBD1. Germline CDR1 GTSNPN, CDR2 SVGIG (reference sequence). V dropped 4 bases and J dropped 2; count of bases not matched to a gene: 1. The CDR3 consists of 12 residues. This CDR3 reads CAWTGQNYGYTF. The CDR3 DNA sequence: TGTGCCTGGACGGGACAGAACTATGGCTACACCTTC.

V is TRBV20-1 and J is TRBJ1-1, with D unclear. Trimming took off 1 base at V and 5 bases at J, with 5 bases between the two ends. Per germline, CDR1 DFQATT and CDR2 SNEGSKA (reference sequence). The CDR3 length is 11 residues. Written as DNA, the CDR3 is TGCAGTGCTAGAGGAGTGACTGAAGCTTTCTTT. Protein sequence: CSARGVTEAFF.

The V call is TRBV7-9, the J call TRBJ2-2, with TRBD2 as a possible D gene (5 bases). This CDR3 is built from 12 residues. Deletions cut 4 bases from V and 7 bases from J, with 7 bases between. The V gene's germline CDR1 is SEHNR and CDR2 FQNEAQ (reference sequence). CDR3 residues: CASSSGSGELFF. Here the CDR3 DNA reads TGTGCCAGCAGCTCTGGGAGCGGGGAGCTGTTTTTT.

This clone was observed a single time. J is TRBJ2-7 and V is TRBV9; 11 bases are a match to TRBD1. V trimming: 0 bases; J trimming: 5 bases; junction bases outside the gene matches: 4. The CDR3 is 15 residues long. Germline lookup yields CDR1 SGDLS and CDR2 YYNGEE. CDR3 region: CASSVGTGGLDEQYF. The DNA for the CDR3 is TGTGCCAGCAGCGTAGGGACAGGGGGCCTGGACGAGCAGTACTTC.

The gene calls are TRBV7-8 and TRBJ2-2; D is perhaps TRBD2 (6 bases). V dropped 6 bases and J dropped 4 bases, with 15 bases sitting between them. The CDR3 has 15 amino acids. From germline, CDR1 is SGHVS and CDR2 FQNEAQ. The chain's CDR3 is CASRYGRSGTGELFF. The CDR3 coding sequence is TGTGCCAGCAGATATGGGAGGTCGGGCACCGGGGAGCTGTTTTTT.

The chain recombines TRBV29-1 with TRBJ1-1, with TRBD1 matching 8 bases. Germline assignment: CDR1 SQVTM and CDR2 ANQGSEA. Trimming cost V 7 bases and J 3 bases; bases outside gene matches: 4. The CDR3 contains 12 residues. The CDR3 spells CSAQGGDTEAFF. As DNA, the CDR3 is TGCAGCGCACAGGGGGGGGACACTGAAGCTTTCTTT. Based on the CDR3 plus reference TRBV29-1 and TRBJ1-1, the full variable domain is SAVISQKPSRDICQRGTSLTIQCQVDSQVTMMFWYRQQPGQSLTLIATANQGSEATYESGFVIDKFPISRPNLTFSTLTVSNMSPEDSSIYLCSAQGGDTEAFFGQGTRLTVV.

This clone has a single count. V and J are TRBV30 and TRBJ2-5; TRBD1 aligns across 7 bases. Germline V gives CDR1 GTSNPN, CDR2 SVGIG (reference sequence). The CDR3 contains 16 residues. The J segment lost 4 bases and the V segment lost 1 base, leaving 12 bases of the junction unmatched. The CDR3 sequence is CAWSAHRGTAGETQYF. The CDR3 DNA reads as TGTGCCTGGAGTGCCCACAGGGGAACTGCGGGAGAGACCCAGTACTTC.

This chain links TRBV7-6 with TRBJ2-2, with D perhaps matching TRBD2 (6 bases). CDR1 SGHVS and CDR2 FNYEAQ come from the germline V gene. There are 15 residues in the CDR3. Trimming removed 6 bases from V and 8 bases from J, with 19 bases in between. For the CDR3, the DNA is TGTGCCAGCAGTCGTTCAACAGGAGGGATAGGGGAGCTGTTTTTT. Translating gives CASSRSTGGIGELFF.

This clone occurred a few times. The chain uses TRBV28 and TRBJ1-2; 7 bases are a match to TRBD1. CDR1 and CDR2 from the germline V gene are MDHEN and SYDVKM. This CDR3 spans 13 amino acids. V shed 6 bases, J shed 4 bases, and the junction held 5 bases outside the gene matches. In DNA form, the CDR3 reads TGTGCCAGCAGGAGGGACAGTTCCTATGGCTACACCTTC. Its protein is CASRRDSSYGYTF.

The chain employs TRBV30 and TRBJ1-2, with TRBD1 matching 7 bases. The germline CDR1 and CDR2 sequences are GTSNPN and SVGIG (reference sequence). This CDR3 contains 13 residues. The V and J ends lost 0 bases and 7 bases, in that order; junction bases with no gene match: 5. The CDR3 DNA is TGTGCCTGGAGTGTAGGGTCAGGGGGTGGCTACACCTTC. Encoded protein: CAWSVGSGGGYTF.

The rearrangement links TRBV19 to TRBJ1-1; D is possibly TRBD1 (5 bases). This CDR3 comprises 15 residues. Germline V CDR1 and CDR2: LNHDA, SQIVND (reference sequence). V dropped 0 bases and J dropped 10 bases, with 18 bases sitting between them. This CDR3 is CASSIDRDPLQGAFF. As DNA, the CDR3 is TGTGCCAGTAGTATAGATCGGGACCCCCTCCAAGGAGCTTTCTTT.

The CDR3 region has the DNA TGTGCCAGCAGTTACACGTCCCGGGACAGGGGCTACGAGCAGTACTTC. Translating gives CASSYTSRDRGYEQYF. This chain uses TRBV6-5 with TRBJ2-7; 10 bases are a match to TRBD1. The CDR3 covers 16 residues. Germline V gene data show CDR1 as MNHEY and CDR2 as SVGAGI. Trimming at V came to 2 bases and at J to 3 bases, leaving 7 bases not matched to a gene.

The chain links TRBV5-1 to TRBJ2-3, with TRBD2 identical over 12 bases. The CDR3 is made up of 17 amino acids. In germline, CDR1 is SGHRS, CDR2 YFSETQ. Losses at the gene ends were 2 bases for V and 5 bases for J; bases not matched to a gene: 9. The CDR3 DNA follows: TGCGCCAGCAGCTTTGGTCTCGCTAGCGGGGGGGGAGATACGCAGTATTTT. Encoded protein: CASSFGLASGGGDTQYF.

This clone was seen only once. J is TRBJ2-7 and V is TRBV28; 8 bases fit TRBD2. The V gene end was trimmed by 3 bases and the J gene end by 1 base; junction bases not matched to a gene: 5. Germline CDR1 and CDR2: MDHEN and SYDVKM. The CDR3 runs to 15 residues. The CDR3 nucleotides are TGTGCCAGCAGTTTGGTCGGGGGGGGGTCCTACGAGCAGTACTTC. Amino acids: CASSLVGGGSYEQYF.

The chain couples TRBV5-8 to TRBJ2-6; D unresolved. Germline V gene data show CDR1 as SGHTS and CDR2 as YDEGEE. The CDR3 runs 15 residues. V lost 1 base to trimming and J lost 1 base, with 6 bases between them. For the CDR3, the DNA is TGTGCCAGCAGCTTGCGCGTTTCTGGGGCCAACGTCCTGACTTTC. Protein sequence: CASSLRVSGANVLTF.

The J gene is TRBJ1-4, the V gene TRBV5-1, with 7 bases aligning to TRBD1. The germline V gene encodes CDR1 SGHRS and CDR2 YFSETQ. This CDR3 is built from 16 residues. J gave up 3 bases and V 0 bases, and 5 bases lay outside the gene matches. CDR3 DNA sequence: TGCGCCAGCAGCTTGGGACAGGGACCCTCTAATGAAAAACTGTTTTTT. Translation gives CASSLGQGPSNEKLFF.

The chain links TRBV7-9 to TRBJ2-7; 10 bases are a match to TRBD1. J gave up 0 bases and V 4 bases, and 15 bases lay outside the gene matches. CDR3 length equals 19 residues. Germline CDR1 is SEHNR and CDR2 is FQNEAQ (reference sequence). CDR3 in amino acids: CASSSDRGRLALSSYEQYF. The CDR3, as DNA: TGTGCCAGCAGCTCAGACAGGGGGCGCCTTGCCCTTAGCTCCTACGAGCAGTACTTC. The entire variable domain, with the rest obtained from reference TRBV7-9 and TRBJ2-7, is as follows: DTGVSQNPRHKITKRGQNVTFRCDPISEHNRLYWYRQTLGQGPEFLTYFQNEAQLEKSRLLSDRFSAERPKGSFSTLEIQRTEQGDSAMYLCASSSDRGRLALSSYEQYFGPGTRLTVT.

The CDR3 DNA reads TGCGCCAGCAGCCAAGCCACTATCAGCGATACGCAGTATTTT. As protein: CASSQATISDTQYF. The V and J genes are TRBV4-3 and TRBJ2-3; no firm D call. V dropped 1 base and J dropped 6 bases, with 11 bases sitting between them. The CDR3 sequence is 14 residues long. Germline assignment: CDR1 LGHNA and CDR2 YSLEER.